Listed below are T cell receptor beta chains from one sample, sequenced in a study of blood T cell repertoires in COVID-19. Method: immunoSEQ multiplex PCR; TCRdb's copy keeps in-frame clones and lacks some. The sample carries hundreds of thousands of clones, 87% recorded once. Material for sequencing was peripheral blood. The receptors originated from a woman between 40 and 55 years old who had recovered from COVID-19. The CDR3 runs from the conserved cysteine through the conserved F or W. D genes are given only for firm matches. Rows may omit the clone size; those that give it use once, few, many or a size class.

DNA,CDR3,D,J,V,size
TGTGCCACCAGCCCAGGAACCTACGAGCAGTACTTC,CATSPGTYEQYF,-,TRBJ2-7,TRBV15,-
TGTGCCAGCAGGATGACAGGGACAGATACGCAGTATTTT,CASRMTGTDTQYF,TRBD1,TRBJ2-3,TRBV5-6,-
TGTGCCAGCAGCACCCCGCTTGCGCGGGGGGGCCGGTACGAGCAGTACTTC,CASSTPLARGGRYEQYF,TRBD2,TRBJ2-7,TRBV3-1/TRBV3-2,-
TGTGCCAGCAGCTTAGATCGGGGAGAAGCTTTCTTT,CASSLDRGEAFF,-,TRBJ1-1,TRBV11-3,-
TGCAGCGCCACGGTGACGTTTACTACAGGGGCTTTCTTT,CSATVTFTTGAFF,-,TRBJ1-1,TRBV29-1,-
TGCGCCAGCAGCCCCCGGACAGGGGAGATGGATGGCTACACCTTC,CASSPRTGEMDGYTF,TRBD1,TRBJ1-2,TRBV5-1,-
TGTGCCATCAGTGAGTCGGCCTATGGGCAGGGGGCGCGAGGCTACACCTTC,CAISESAYGQGARGYTF,TRBD1,TRBJ1-2,TRBV10-3,-
TGTGCCAGAAGCCTAATCCCCAACGGGAGTAGCACAGATACGCAGTATTTT,CARSLIPNGSSTDTQYF,-,TRBJ2-3,TRBV5-3,-
TGTGCCAGCAGCTCGGACGGGGGGTCCACTGAAGCTTTCTTT,CASSSDGGSTEAFF,-,TRBJ1-1,TRBV7-3,-
TGTGCCAGCAGCCAAGGACAGCAACTTAACTATGGCTACACCTTC,CASSQGQQLNYGYTF,-,TRBJ1-2,TRBV3-1/TRBV3-2,-
TGTGCTAGCGGGCGATCCTACGAGCAGTACTTC,CASGRSYEQYF,TRBD2,TRBJ2-7,TRBV2,-
TGTGCCAGCAGTTTATCGCCCATCGGTATGTACGAGCAGTACTTC,CASSLSPIGMYEQYF,-,TRBJ2-7,TRBV27,-
TGCAGCGTTGATGTCCAGGGCCTATTGTTGGACACTGAAGCTTTCTTT,CSVDVQGLLLDTEAFF,-,TRBJ1-1,TRBV29-1,-
TGTGCCATCAGTGAGATTGGGACAGATACCGGGGAGCTGTTTTTT,CAISEIGTDTGELFF,TRBD1,TRBJ2-2,TRBV10-3,-
TGTGCTAGTGGGGCTAGAGAAACCCAGTACTTC,CASGARETQYF,-,TRBJ2-5,TRBV12-5,once
TGTGCCAGCAGCCCTATCAGGGCCTACGAGCAGTACTTC,CASSPIRAYEQYF,-,TRBJ2-7,TRBV16,-
TGTGCCAGCAGTTTATACAGGGTCGAGCAGTACTTC,CASSLYRVEQYF,-,TRBJ2-7,TRBV28,-
TGTGCCAGCAGCCACGAGGGTCCGGGGGGGTACTTC,CASSHEGPGGYF,TRBD2,TRBJ2-5,TRBV3-1/TRBV3-2,-
TGTGCCATCAGCTCAGGGGGCGCGGGCTATGGCTACACCTTC,CAISSGGAGYGYTF,TRBD1,TRBJ1-2,TRBV10-3,-
TGCAGCGTTGAGAGTGACACTGAAGCTTTCTTT,CSVESDTEAFF,-,TRBJ1-1,TRBV29-1,-
TGTGCCAGCAGCTTTTTAGCGGGGGTGACGTACTTC,CASSFLAGVTYF,TRBD2,TRBJ2-7,TRBV7-9,many
TGTGCCTGGAGTGGCGGGGGTCCTAAGCAGTACTTC,CAWSGGGPKQYF,TRBD2,TRBJ2-7,TRBV30,-
TGTGCCAGCAGCTGGGGTAGCGGGGGGGCCGCAGAGACCCAGTACTTC,CASSWGSGGAAETQYF,TRBD2,TRBJ2-5,TRBV5-6,-
TGTGCCACTTTAAAAAAATGGGGCAACACTGAAGCTTTCTTT,CATLKKWGNTEAFF,-,TRBJ1-1,TRBV5-4,-
TGTGCCTGGACCCGAGGGGGCGGCACTGAAGCTTTCTTT,CAWTRGGGTEAFF,TRBD1,TRBJ1-1,TRBV30,-
TGTGCCAGCAGCCCCCACTCCTCTGGAGCGGGGGGGACAGATACGCAGTATTTT,CASSPHSSGAGGTDTQYF,TRBD2,TRBJ2-3,TRBV3-1/TRBV3-2,-
TGTGCCAGCAGTTTCCGTGGGGGGGTCGATCAGCCCCAGCATTTT,CASSFRGGVDQPQHF,-,TRBJ1-5,TRBV27,-
TGTGCCAGCAGGAGGACTAGCGGGGGGGGGATCGGAGAGACCCAGTACTTC,CASRRTSGGGIGETQYF,TRBD2,TRBJ2-5,TRBV2,few
TGTGCCAGCCACGGACAGGGAAGGGACGAGCAGTACTTC,CASHGQGRDEQYF,TRBD1,TRBJ2-7,TRBV19,-
TGTGCCAGCAGCACACTGGACAGGGGGCCAAATGGCTACACCTTC,CASSTLDRGPNGYTF,TRBD1,TRBJ1-2,TRBV9,-
TGTGCCAGCAGCTTTCGCCCGAGAAGTGCGGGCACAGATACGCAGTATTTT,CASSFRPRSAGTDTQYF,-,TRBJ2-3,TRBV7-3,once
TGTGCCAGCAGTTTTGACACTTACACAGATACGCAGTATTTT,CASSFDTYTDTQYF,-,TRBJ2-3,TRBV9,-
TGTGCCAGTAGTGTCGACAGCCAGCAGTCCTACGAGCAGTACTTC,CASSVDSQQSYEQYF,-,TRBJ2-7,TRBV19,few
TGTGCCAGCAGTGAAGGTCCTATCCGAGGGGCTTTCTTT,CASSEGPIRGAFF,-,TRBJ1-1,TRBV6-1,-
TGTGCCAGCAGCGTAGGTCCCGCTAACTATGGCTACACCTTC,CASSVGPANYGYTF,-,TRBJ1-2,TRBV9,-
TGCGCCAGCAGCCGCGCGACAGGGCCTATCACCGGGGAGCTGTTTTTT,CASSRATGPITGELFF,TRBD1,TRBJ2-2,TRBV5-1,-
TGCGCCAGCAGCCCCACCGGGACACGGAACGTACAAGAGACCCAGTACTTC,CASSPTGTRNVQETQYF,-,TRBJ2-5,TRBV4-3,many
TGTGCCAGTAGTCCAGGGACAGGGAAGCTGTGGGGCTATGGCTACACCTTC,CASSPGTGKLWGYGYTF,TRBD1,TRBJ1-2,TRBV19,-
TGTGCCAGCAGGCGGGACCTCAGTCAGTATTTT,CASRRDLSQYF,-,TRBJ2-3,TRBV7-8,-
TGCAGCGTTGTAACTCGGGTGAACACTGAAGCTTTCTTT,CSVVTRVNTEAFF,-,TRBJ1-1,TRBV29-1,-